The 17 T cell receptor beta chains presented below share a single source sample, sequenced in a study of identical twins. In TCRdb, the 5' RACE reads were re-called with MiXCR into one record per CDR3 protein. The data show approximately 600,000 distinct CDR3 sequences, over 8.5% seen once. These records were also assigned to another study, of yellow fever vaccine responses in identical twins.

The sample comprised PBMCs. The receptors come from a woman under 30 in good health.

The chain carries TRBV5-1 and TRBJ2-3, with TRBD1 matching 9 bases. Germline CDR1 is SGHRS and CDR2 is YFSETQ. V lost 2 bases to trimming and J lost 3 bases; unmatched junction nucleotides: 7. The CDR3 has 16 residues. CDR3 in DNA: TGCGCCAGCAGCTTACAGGGGGCGATGAGGACAGATACGCAGTATTTT. It is translated as CASSLQGAMRTDTQYF.

V gene TRBV20-1 combines with J gene TRBJ2-5, with D hard to call. The CDR3 loop spans 10 amino acids. Germline assignment: CDR1 DFQATT and CDR2 SNEGSKA (reference sequence). Trimming shortened V by 5 bases and J by 4 bases, and 5 bases separated the two germline ends. Written as DNA, the CDR3 is TGCAGTGCTTTAGCAGAGACCCAGTACTTC. Its protein is CSALAETQYF.

This clonotype was counted a few times. V usage is TRBV5-1 and J usage is TRBJ2-3; the D call may be TRBD1 or TRBD2 (6 bases each). Germline CDR1 is SGHRS and CDR2 is YFSETQ. The CDR3 extends over 17 amino acids. V gave up 5 bases and J gave up 2 bases, with 21 bases separating them. DNA of the CDR3: TGCGCCAGCAGTGTTCGATTAGGAGGGGGGCCCACAGATACGCAGTATTTT. This gives the protein CASSVRLGGGPTDTQYF.

This chain connects TRBV7-9 to TRBJ1-5; D perhaps matches TRBD1 (5 bases). Germline loops: CDR1 SEHNR, CDR2 FQNEAQ (reference sequence). V was clipped by 4 bases and J by 3 bases, with 10 bases between them. The CDR3 has 14 amino acids. The CDR3 protein is CASSWDGDNQPQHF. The CDR3 DNA reads TGTGCCAGCAGCTGGGACGGAGACAATCAGCCCCAGCATTTT.

This clonotype was recorded at least ten times. This chain connects TRBV12-3 or TRBV12-4 to TRBJ2-2; possible D gene TRBD1, 6 bases. The V gene lost 6 bases and the J gene lost 7 bases, with 18 bases spanning the gap. This CDR3 has 15 amino acids. CDR3 DNA sequence: TGTGCCAGCAGCCCGAAAACAGGGTTGGGCGGGGAGCTGTTTTTT. It codes for CASSPKTGLGGELFF.

The chain uses TRBV20-1 and TRBJ2-1; 12 bases are a match to TRBD2. V lost 6 bases to trimming and J lost 1 base; unmatched junction nucleotides: 7. CDR3 size: 16 residues. The V gene's germline CDR1 is DFQATT and CDR2 SNEGSKA (reference sequence). Here the CDR3 DNA reads TGCAGTGCGCGGACTAGCGGGACCCCTTCCTACAATGAGCAGTTCTTC. This gives the protein CSARTSGTPSYNEQFF.

This clonotype was recorded a few times. A read error may be the cause here, since a much bigger clone is one base away. The rearrangement uses TRBV7-3 and TRBJ2-3; D not certain. The germline V gene has CDR1 SGHTA and CDR2 FQGTGA. This CDR3 has 14 residues. The V end lost 3 bases, the J end lost 0 bases, and 7 bases lay between the germline ends. The CDR3 bases are TGTGCCAGCAGCTTTACCGGGAGCACAGATACGCAGTATTTT. Its protein product is CASSFTGSTDTQYF.

The V gene is TRBV20-1, the J gene TRBJ1-6; no firm D call. Deletions cut 6 bases from V and 9 bases from J, with 24 bases between. Germline CDR1 DFQATT, CDR2 SNEGSKA (reference sequence). The CDR3 extends over 16 amino acids. CDR3 sequence: CSAPHPPHREVSPLHF. The DNA of the CDR3 is TGCAGTGCACCACACCCTCCCCACCGGGAGGTTTCACCCCTCCACTTT.

The CDR3 loop is CASSARRVVGSPLHF. In DNA form, the CDR3 reads TGTGCCAGCAGCGCCCGACGGGTGGTCGGTTCACCCCTCCACTTT. The chain is built from TRBV4-2 and TRBJ1-6; D is undetermined. V gave up 5 bases and J gave up 9 bases, with 17 bases separating them. The CDR3 extends over 15 amino acids. Germline V CDR1 and CDR2: LGHNA, YNFKEQ.

The table lists this clonotype with many counts. The V gene is TRBV29-1, the J gene TRBJ1-2; 9 nucleotides align to TRBD1. The V gene's germline CDR1 is SQVTM and CDR2 ANQGSEA. The CDR3 sequence is 14 residues long. V was pared by 7 bases and J by 2 bases, with 8 bases of the junction left unmatched. CDR3 residues: CSAYPGQGNYGYTF. CDR3 in DNA: TGCAGCGCCTACCCGGGACAGGGAAACTATGGCTACACCTTC.

V and J are TRBV4-3 and TRBJ2-7, with D unresolved. Germline values: CDR1 LGHNA, CDR2 YSLEER. V gave up 1 base and J gave up 3 bases, with 13 bases separating them. CDR3 length: 15 amino acids. The CDR3 bases are TGCGCCAGCAGCCAAGTGTACAGCGCAGACTACGAGCAGTACTTC. Translated, it gives CASSQVYSADYEQYF.

The chain is built from TRBV20-1 and TRBJ2-6; a weak D match, TRBD2 (6 bases). Germline loops: CDR1 DFQATT, CDR2 SNEGSKA (reference sequence). The CDR3 consists of 16 residues. Trimming removed 4 bases at V and 2 bases at J, with 15 bases between. CDR3 region: CSATTRGTTGANVLTF. Here the CDR3 DNA reads TGCAGTGCTACCACCCGGGGGACCACTGGGGCCAACGTCCTGACTTTC.

As for this clonotype: The CDR3 ends on some other residue instead of the conserved phenylalanine or tryptophan, so this is likely a read error. This chain connects TRBV5-6 to TRBJ2-3; possibly TRBD2 for D (5 bases). There are 14 residues in the CDR3. Trimming pared 4 bases from V and 10 bases from J, leaving 19 bases between. Germline CDR1 and CDR2: SGHDT and YYEEEE. The CDR3 reads CASSPGILGCAQYC. In DNA form, the CDR3 reads TGTGCCAGCAGCCCCGGGATTCTCGGGTGCGCGCAGTATTGT.

This sequence joins TRBV18 and TRBJ2-7; a possible D gene is TRBD1 (6 bases). Trimming pared 0 bases from V and 0 bases from J, leaving 12 bases between. Germline-derived CDR1 and CDR2 are KGHSH and LQKENI. The CDR3 totals 16 residues. CDR3 DNA sequence: TGTGCCAGCTCACCACCCAGGGGTACCCTCTCCTACGAGCAGTACTTC. Residues: CASSPPRGTLSYEQYF.

The J gene is TRBJ1-1, the V gene TRBV5-1, with D possibly TRBD1 on 5 matching bases. V was pared by 3 bases and J by 8 bases, with 11 bases between. Germline V gene sequence: CDR1 SGHRS, CDR2 YFSETQ. This CDR3 is 12 amino acids long. The CDR3 DNA reads as TGCGCCAGCAGCTCCCCCGGGGACGAAGCTTTCTTT. It yields the protein CASSSPGDEAFF.

This chain joins TRBV29-1 and TRBJ1-1, with 7 bases lining up with TRBD1. The CDR3 loop spans 14 amino acids. V lost 6 bases to trimming and J lost 0 bases; unmatched junction nucleotides: 7. Looked up from germline, CDR1 is SQVTM and CDR2 is ANQGSEA. In DNA form, the CDR3 reads TGCAGCGTCCCCAAGGGGGCCATGAACACTGAAGCTTTCTTT. Encoded protein: CSVPKGAMNTEAFF.

Details on this clonotype: The junction departs from the called germline gene at one end, perhaps through a read error. The chain is built from TRBV18 and TRBJ2-4; the match to TRBD1 covers 10 bases. CDR1 KGHSH and CDR2 LQKENI come from the germline V gene. This CDR3 is 15 amino acids long. CDR3 in amino acids: CSSSPGTGETSSQYF. The DNA for the CDR3 is TGTTCCAGCTCACCTGGGACAGGGGAAACTTCTAGCCAGTACTTC.